The 17 T cell receptor beta chains presented below share a single source sample, sequenced in a study of vaccination and CD4 T cells after COVID-19. Noted time point: late sampling 161 to 241 days after vaccination in a few convalescent patients. TCRdb analysed the PCR reads with MiXCR anew, one entry per CDR3 protein. The sample carries about 33,000 distinct CDR3 sequences, 36% recorded once. Here the sequenced sample was CD4+ T cells from blood, taken about 7 months after SARS-CoV-2 vaccination. The receptors originated from a human donor who had recovered from COVID-19.

This clonotype was counted only a few times. This chain connects TRBV19 to TRBJ1-5, with unresolved D. The CDR3 loop spans 16 amino acids. Germline-derived CDR1 and CDR2 are LNHDA and SQIVND (reference sequence). V lost 3 bases, J lost 3 bases, and 15 bases lay in between. The CDR3 DNA reads TGTGCCAGTAGTATCCCGACCTGGGAAATCAATCAGCCCCAGCATTTT. Translated: CASSIPTWEINQPQHF. Variable domain in full (rest from reference TRBV19 and TRBJ1-5): DGGITQSPKYLFRKEGQNVTLSCEQNLNHDAMYWYRQDPGQGLRLIYYSQIVNDFQKGDIAEGYSVSREKKESFPLTVTSAQKNPTAFYLCASSIPTWEINQPQHFGDGTRLSIL.

This clonotype has only a few counts. The chain is built from TRBV28 and TRBJ1-6, with 7 bases aligning to TRBD1. Germline assignment: CDR1 MDHEN and CDR2 SYDVKM. The V segment lost 8 bases and the J segment 11 bases; nucleotides outside the gene matches: 6. The CDR3 spans 12 residues. The CDR3 here is CASHRGQAPLHF. The CDR3 coding sequence is TGTGCCAGCCACAGGGGCCAGGCACCCCTCCACTTT.

The chain carries TRBV20-1 and TRBJ2-3; TRBD2 is a possible D gene (5 bases). CDR1 and CDR2 from the germline V gene are DFQATT and SNEGSKA (reference sequence). This CDR3 is built from 15 residues. V lost 5 bases and J 3 bases, leaving 18 bases between the germline ends. CDR3 sequence (DNA): TGCAGTGCTGGACCCACTAGTTTTCGGACAGATACGCAGTATTTT. Translated, it gives CSAGPTSFRTDTQYF.

The V call is TRBV6-1, the J call TRBJ2-7, with TRBD2 identical over 7 bases. Germline loops: CDR1 MNHNS, CDR2 SASEGT. The CDR3 extends over 14 amino acids. V was pared by 4 bases and J by 6 bases, with 9 bases of the junction left unmatched. CDR3 amino acids: CASSGHTAGSEQYF. CDR3 coding DNA: TGTGCCAGCAGTGGACACACAGCGGGGTCCGAGCAGTACTTC.

The rearrangement joins TRBV20-1 to TRBJ2-3; unclear D gene. CDR3 length: 11 amino acids. Germline loops: CDR1 DFQATT, CDR2 SNEGSKA (reference sequence). DNA for the CDR3: TGCAGCGTACGAGCCGGAGATACGCAGTATTTT. This encodes CSVRAGDTQYF.

The chain has TRBV19 and TRBJ2-6, with D possibly being TRBD1 (6 bases). V was pared by 4 bases and J by 0 bases, with 22 bases between. This CDR3 comprises 20 residues. Germline lookup yields CDR1 LNHDA and CDR2 SQIVND (reference sequence). The CDR3 DNA follows: TGTGCCAGTAGTACCACAACCTTCAGGGGAAAGGGCTCTGGGGCCAACGTCCTGACTTTC. Amino acids: CASSTTTFRGKGSGANVLTF.

This clonotype was observed a few times. V is TRBV20-1 and J is TRBJ2-3; the D gene is possibly TRBD1 (6 bases). Germline CDR1 and CDR2: DFQATT and SNEGSKA (reference sequence). V was clipped by 1 base and J by 5 bases, with 13 bases between them. The CDR3 has 14 amino acids. In DNA, the CDR3 is TGCAGTGCTAGAGGGACAGAGAGAAGAGATACGCAGTATTTT. Protein sequence: CSARGTERRDTQYF.

This chain joins TRBV4-2 and TRBJ2-1; D is ambiguous. The V and J ends lost 1 base and 9 bases respectively, with 10 bases between them. The CDR3 sequence is 13 residues long. The germline gives CDR1 LGHNA, CDR2 YNFKEQ. The CDR3 DNA sequence: TGTGCCAGCAGCCAAGGACCAGATTTTGAGCAGTTCTTC. Protein: CASSQGPDFEQFF.

The chain combines TRBV5-1 with TRBJ2-5; D unclear. Trimming left V 2 bases short and J 4 bases short, with 6 bases between. This CDR3 has 12 amino acids. From germline, CDR1 is SGHRS and CDR2 YFSETQ. CDR3 nucleotides: TGCGCCAGCAGCTTTGGAAGAGAGACCCAGTACTTC. Translating gives CASSFGRETQYF.

The V and J genes are TRBV5-1 and TRBJ2-5; D not certain. Germline V lookup: CDR1 SGHRS, CDR2 YFSETQ. The CDR3 contains 11 residues. V lost 0 bases to trimming and J lost 5 bases, with 2 bases between them. This chain's CDR3 is CASSLVETQYF. The CDR3 DNA reads TGCGCCAGCAGCTTGGTTGAGACCCAGTACTTC.

This clonotype was counted only a few times. A much larger clonotype is one base distant, so this may be a read error. The rearrangement uses TRBV6-4 and TRBJ2-1; 14 bases line up with TRBD2. This CDR3 has 15 amino acids. The germline V gene has CDR1 MRHNA and CDR2 SNTAGT. The V and J ends lost 3 bases and 6 bases, in that order; junction bases with no gene match: 1. CDR3 sequence (DNA): TGTGCCAGCAGTGAGGGGACTAGCGGGAGCAATGAGCAGTTCTTC. Translated, it gives CASSEGTSGSNEQFF.

In this sample, this clonotype turned up a few times. The chain links TRBV28 to TRBJ2-5, with D maybe TRBD1 (5 bases). Germline V gene data show CDR1 as MDHEN and CDR2 as SYDVKM. This CDR3 contains 16 residues. V gave up 0 bases and J gave up 1 base, with 12 bases separating them. CDR3: CASSLWTDTTQETQYF. The CDR3 DNA sequence: TGTGCCAGCAGTTTATGGACAGATACTACCCAAGAGACCCAGTACTTC.

This rearrangement joins TRBV19 to TRBJ1-1, with D tentatively TRBD1 (6 bases). The germline CDR1 and CDR2 sequences are LNHDA and SQIVND (reference sequence). This CDR3 is built from 13 residues. V lost 4 bases and J lost 13, with 19 bases in between. The CDR3 DNA follows: TGTGCCAGTAGTACCGGACAGTGGGTACCTGGTTTCTTT. It yields the protein CASSTGQWVPGFF.

V gene TRBV20-1 combines with J gene TRBJ2-5; D unresolved. This CDR3 contains 13 residues. V was cut by 6 bases and J by 1 base, with 12 bases left in between. Germline CDR1 is DFQATT and CDR2 is SNEGSKA (reference sequence). The CDR3 DNA follows: TGCAGTGCCAAGAAGGGATTCCAAGAGACCCAGTACTTC. Its protein is CSAKKGFQETQYF.

This clonotype was found many times. This chain uses TRBV7-9 with TRBJ2-3; either TRBD1 or TRBD2 may fit D (5 bases each). The length of the CDR3 is 14 residues. V lost 7 bases and J lost 5, with 16 bases in between. Germline CDR1 reads SEHNR; CDR2 reads FQNEAQ (reference sequence). CDR3 bases: TGTGCCAGCAACCGCCAGGGAGTGGGAGATACGCAGTATTTT. This encodes CASNRQGVGDTQYF. The whole variable domain, remainder taken from reference TRBV7-9 and TRBJ2-3, is DTGVSQNPRHKITKRGQNVTFRCDPISEHNRLYWYRQTLGQGPEFLTYFQNEAQLEKSRLLSDRFSAERPKGSFSTLEIQRTEQGDSAMYLCASNRQGVGDTQYFGPGTRLTVL.

The chain combines TRBV2 with TRBJ1-1; D possibly corresponds to TRBD1 (5 bases). The CDR3 covers 14 residues. V was trimmed by 6 bases and J by 5 bases, leaving 16 bases between them. The V gene's germline CDR1 is SNHLY and CDR2 FYNNEI. CDR3 in amino acids: CASRPGTEGTEAFF. The CDR3 DNA follows: TGTGCCAGCAGGCCAGGGACGGAGGGGACTGAAGCTTTCTTT.

The chain has TRBV5-1 and TRBJ2-1, with D tentatively TRBD1 (6 bases). This CDR3 region has 14 residues. V lost 2 bases and J lost 7, with 13 bases in between. Germline CDR1 and CDR2: SGHRS and YFSETQ. CDR3 region: CASSFRTAVNEQFF. The CDR3 DNA sequence: TGCGCCAGCAGCTTCCGGACAGCGGTAAATGAGCAGTTCTTC.